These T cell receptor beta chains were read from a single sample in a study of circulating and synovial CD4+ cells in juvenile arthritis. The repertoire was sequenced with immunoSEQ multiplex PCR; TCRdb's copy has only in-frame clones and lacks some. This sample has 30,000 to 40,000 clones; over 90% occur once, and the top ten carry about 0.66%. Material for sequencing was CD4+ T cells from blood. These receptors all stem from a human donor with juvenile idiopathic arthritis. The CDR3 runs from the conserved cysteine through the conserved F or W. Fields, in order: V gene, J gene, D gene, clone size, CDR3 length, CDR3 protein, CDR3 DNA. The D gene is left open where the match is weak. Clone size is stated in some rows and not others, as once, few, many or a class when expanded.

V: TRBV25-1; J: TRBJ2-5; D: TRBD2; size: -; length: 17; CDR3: CASSEWASGGGVGTQYF; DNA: TGTGCCAGCAGTGAATGGGCTAGCGGGGGGGGTGTGGGGACCCAGTACTTC
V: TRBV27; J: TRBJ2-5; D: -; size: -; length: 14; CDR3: CASSLRDTRETQYF; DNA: TGTGCCAGCAGTTTACGGGATACTCGAGAGACCCAGTACTTC
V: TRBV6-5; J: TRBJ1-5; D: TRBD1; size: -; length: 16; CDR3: CASSLAGGRSNQPQHF; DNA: TGTGCCAGCAGTTTGGCAGGGGGACGTAGCAATCAGCCCCAGCATTTT
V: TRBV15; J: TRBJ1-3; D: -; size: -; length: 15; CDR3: CATSRVKGHGNTIYF; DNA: TGTGCCACCAGCAGAGTCAAGGGGCATGGAAACACCATATATTTT
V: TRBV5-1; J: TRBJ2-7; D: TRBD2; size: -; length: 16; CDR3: CASSPGLLAGLYEQYF; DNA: TGCGCCAGCAGCCCCGGTTTGCTAGCGGGGTTGTACGAGCAGTACTTC
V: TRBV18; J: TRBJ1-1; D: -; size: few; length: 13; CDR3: CASSPGADREAFF; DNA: TGTGCCAGCTCACCAGGAGCAGACAGGGAAGCTTTCTTT
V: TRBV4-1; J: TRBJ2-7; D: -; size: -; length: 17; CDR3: CASSPPRRTSTSYEQYF; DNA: TGCGCCAGCAGCCCCCCCCGCAGGACATCGACCTCCTACGAGCAGTACTTC
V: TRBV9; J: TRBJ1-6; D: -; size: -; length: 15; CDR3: CASSVERVANSPLHF; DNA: TGTGCCAGCAGCGTAGAGAGGGTGGCCAATTCACCCCTCCACTTT
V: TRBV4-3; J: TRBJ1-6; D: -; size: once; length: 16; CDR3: CASSAGGSSYNSPLHF; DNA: TGCGCCAGCAGCGCGGGGGGGAGCTCCTATAATTCACCCCTCCACTTT
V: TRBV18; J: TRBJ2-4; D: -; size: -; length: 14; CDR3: CASSPSGTKNIQYF; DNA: TGTGCCAGCTCACCATCGGGGACCAAAAACATTCAGTACTTC
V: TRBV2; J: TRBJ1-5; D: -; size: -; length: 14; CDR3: CASRGDTANQPQHF; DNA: TGTGCCAGCAGGGGGGACACCGCCAATCAGCCCCAGCATTTT
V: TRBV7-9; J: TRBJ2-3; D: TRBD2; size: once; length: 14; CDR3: CASSLTLAADTQYF; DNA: TGTGCCAGCAGCTTAACCCTAGCGGCAGATACGCAGTATTTT
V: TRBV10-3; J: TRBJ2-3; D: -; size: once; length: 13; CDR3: CAISATSTDTQYF; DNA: TGTGCCATCAGTGCTACTAGCACAGATACGCAGTATTTT
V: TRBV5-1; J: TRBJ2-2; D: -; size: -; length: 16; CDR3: CASSPRGQSFAGELFF; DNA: TGCGCCAGCAGCCCCCGAGGGCAGTCTTTCGCCGGGGAGCTGTTTTTT
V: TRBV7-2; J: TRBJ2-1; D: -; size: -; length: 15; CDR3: CASSLVVSGRNEQFF; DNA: TGTGCCAGCAGCTTAGTTGTTAGCGGCCGCAATGAGCAGTTCTTC
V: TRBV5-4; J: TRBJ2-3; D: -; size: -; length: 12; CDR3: CASSLSTDTQYF; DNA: TGTGCCAGCAGCCTTAGCACAGATACGCAGTATTTT
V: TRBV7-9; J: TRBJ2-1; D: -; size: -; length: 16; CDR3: CAGSLIAVFSYNEQFF; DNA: TGTGCCGGCAGCTTAATAGCGGTTTTCTCCTACAATGAGCAGTTCTTC
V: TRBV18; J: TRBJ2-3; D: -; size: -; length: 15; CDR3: CASSVRDTATDTQYF; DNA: TGTGCCAGCTCAGTCCGGGACACCGCGACAGATACGCAGTATTTT
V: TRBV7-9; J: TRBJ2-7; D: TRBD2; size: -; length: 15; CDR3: CASSPGLAISYEQYF; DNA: TGTGCCAGCAGTCCGGGACTAGCGATCTCCTACGAGCAGTACTTC
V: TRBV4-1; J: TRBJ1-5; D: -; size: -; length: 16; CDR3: CASSQPATAGNQPQHF; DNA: TGCGCCAGCAGCCAGCCCGCAACAGCGGGCAATCAGCCCCAGCATTTT
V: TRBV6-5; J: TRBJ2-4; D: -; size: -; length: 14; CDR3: CASSQALAKNIQYF; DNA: TGTGCCAGCAGTCAGGCACTAGCCAAAAACATTCAGTACTTC
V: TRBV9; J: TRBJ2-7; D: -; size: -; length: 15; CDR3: CASSDGQRSSYEQYF; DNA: TGTGCCAGCAGCGATGGACAGCGGAGCTCCTACGAGCAGTACTTC
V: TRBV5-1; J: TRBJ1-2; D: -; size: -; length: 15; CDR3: CASSLEGGSGYGYTF; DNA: TGCGCCAGCAGCTTGGAAGGAGGGTCGGGGTATGGCTACACCTTC
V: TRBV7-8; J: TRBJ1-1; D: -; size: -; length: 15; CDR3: CASSLGARQNTEAFF; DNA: TGTGCCAGCAGCTTAGGGGCCAGACAGAACACTGAAGCTTTCTTT
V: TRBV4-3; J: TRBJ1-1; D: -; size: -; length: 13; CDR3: CASSQTREEEAFF; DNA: TGCGCCAGCAGCCAGACCAGGGAGGAGGAAGCTTTCTTT
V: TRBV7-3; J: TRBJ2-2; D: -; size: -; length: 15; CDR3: CASSLPGPNTGELFF; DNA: TGTGCCAGCAGCTTACCGGGTCCGAACACCGGGGAGCTGTTTTTT
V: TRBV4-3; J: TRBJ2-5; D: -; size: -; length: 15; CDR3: CASSQASGTSETQYF; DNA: TGCGCCAGCAGCCAGGCTTCCGGGACATCAGAGACCCAGTACTTC
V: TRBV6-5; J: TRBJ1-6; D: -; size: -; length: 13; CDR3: CASSYSQNSPLHF; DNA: TGTGCCAGCAGTTACTCTCAAAATTCCCCCCTCCACTTT
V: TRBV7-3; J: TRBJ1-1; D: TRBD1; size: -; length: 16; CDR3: CASSARTGEYNTEAFF; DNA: TGTGCCAGCAGCGCGAGGACAGGGGAGTATAACACTGAAGCTTTCTTT
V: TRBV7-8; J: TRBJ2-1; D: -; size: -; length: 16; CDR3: CASSLRAFAGYNEQFF; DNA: TGTGCCAGCAGCTTAAGGGCTTTCGCGGGATACAATGAGCAGTTCTTC
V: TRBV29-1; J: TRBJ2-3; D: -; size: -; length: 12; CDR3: CSVSADTDTQYF; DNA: TGCAGCGTTTCTGCGGACACAGATACGCAGTATTTT
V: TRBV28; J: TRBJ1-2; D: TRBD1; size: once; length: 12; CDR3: CASSGTGDGYTF; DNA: TGTGCCAGCAGTGGGACAGGGGATGGCTACACCTTC
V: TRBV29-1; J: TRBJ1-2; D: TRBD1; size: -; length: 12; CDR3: CSAGRQGYGYTF; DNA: TGCAGCGCTGGAAGACAGGGGTATGGCTACACCTTC
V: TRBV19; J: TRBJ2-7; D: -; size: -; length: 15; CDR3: CASSSSTGTTYEQYF; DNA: TGTGCCAGTAGTTCCTCAACAGGGACTACCTACGAGCAGTACTTC
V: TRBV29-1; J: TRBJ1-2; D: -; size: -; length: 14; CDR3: CSVARLQVDYGYTF; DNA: TGCAGCGTCGCACGGTTACAGGTTGATTATGGCTACACCTTC
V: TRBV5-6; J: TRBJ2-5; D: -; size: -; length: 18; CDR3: CASSLGEIRRSYQETQYF; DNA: TGTGCCAGCAGCCTAGGGGAAATTCGCAGGTCTTATCAAGAGACCCAGTACTTC
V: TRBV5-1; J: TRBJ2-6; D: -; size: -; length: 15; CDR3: CASSLEGSGANVLTF; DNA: TGCGCCAGCAGCTTGGAGGGGTCAGGGGCCAACGTCCTGACTTTC
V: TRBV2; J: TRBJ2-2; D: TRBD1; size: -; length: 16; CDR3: CASSATGTGNTGELFF; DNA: TGTGCCAGCAGTGCTACCGGGACAGGGAACACCGGGGAGCTGTTTTTT
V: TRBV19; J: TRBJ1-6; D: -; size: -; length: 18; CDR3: CASSIGGDRRLGNSPLHF; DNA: TGTGCCAGTAGTATAGGGGGAGACAGGCGCCTCGGGAATTCACCCCTCCACTTT
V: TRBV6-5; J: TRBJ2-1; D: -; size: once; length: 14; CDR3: CASSPLGGQVEQFF; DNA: TGTGCCAGCAGCCCTCTGGGAGGCCAGGTTGAGCAGTTCTTC
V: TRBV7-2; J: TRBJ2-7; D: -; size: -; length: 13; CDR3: CASSLGPVYEQYF; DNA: TGTGCCAGCAGCTTAGGCCCGGTCTACGAGCAGTACTTC
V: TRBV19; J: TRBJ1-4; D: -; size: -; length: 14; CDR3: CASSIQAFNEKLFF; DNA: TGTGCCAGTAGTATCCAGGCATTTAATGAAAAACTGTTTTTT